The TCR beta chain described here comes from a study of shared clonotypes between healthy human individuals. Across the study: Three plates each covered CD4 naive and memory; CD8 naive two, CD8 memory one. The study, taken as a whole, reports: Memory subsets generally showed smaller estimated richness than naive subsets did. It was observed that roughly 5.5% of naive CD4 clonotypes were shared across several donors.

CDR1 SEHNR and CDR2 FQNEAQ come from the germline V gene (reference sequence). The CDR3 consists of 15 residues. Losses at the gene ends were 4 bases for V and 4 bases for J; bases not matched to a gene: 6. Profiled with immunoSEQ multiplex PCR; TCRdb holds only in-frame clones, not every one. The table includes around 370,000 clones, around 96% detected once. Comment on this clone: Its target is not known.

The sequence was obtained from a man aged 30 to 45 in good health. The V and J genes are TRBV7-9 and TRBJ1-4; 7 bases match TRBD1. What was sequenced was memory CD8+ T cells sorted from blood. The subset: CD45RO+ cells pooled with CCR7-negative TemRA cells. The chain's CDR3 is CASSSSRGGNEKLFF. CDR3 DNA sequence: TGTGCCAGCAGCTCCTCCAGGGGGGGTAATGAAAAACTGTTTTTT.